A selection of T cell receptor beta chains follows, all from one sample in a study of T cell changes during pregnancy in multiple sclerosis. Sequenced by immunoSEQ multiplex PCR; TCRdb stores in-frame clones only, minus some. The table has about 26,000 clones, roughly nine tenths seen once. Sequencing was performed on CD8+ T cells from peripheral blood mononuclear cells, taken in the second trimester of pregnancy. These receptor sequences come from a female donor with multiple sclerosis, enrolled in a pregnancy study. Both conserved end residues are part of each CDR3. The order of the fields is D gene, V gene, J gene, clone size, CDR3 DNA, CDR3 protein. A D gene is named only where the DNA matches it firmly. Some rows mark clone size as missing; the rest say once, few, many or name a class of expanded clone.

>.|TRBV12-5|TRBJ2-7|.
TGTGCTAGTGGTTTGGTACCCCGAGACAGCTACGAGCAGTACTTC
CASGLVPRDSYEQYF
>TRBD1|TRBV28|TRBJ1-5|many
TGTGCCAGCAAACGACAGGGGGCTAGGAGTCAGCCCCAGCATTTT
CASKRQGARSQPQHF
>.|TRBV4-3|TRBJ2-2|.
TGCGCCAGCAGCCAAGATGTTCTCCCTCAACATACCGGGGAGCTGTTTTTT
CASSQDVLPQHTGELFF
>.|TRBV19|TRBJ2-7|.
TGTGCCAGTAGACCGGCAGTTACTACGCTAGAGCAGTACTTC
CASRPAVTTLEQYF
>.|TRBV2|TRBJ1-2|.
TGTGCCAGCCTTGACTGGGGGGAGGTTATCTATGGCTACACCTTC
CASLDWGEVIYGYTF
>TRBD2|TRBV15|TRBJ2-1|.
TGTGCCACCAGCAGTTACGTAGCGGGAGGCAGGGACAATGAGCAGTTCTTC
CATSSYVAGGRDNEQFF
>.|TRBV7-9|TRBJ2-5|.
TGTGCCAGCAGCTCGAACCGGCTAGCGAGGAAAGAGACCCAGTACTTC
CASSSNRLARKETQYF
>.|TRBV7-9|TRBJ2-3|once
TGTGCCAGCAGCCCGGGGGACAGCACAGATACGCAGTATTTT
CASSPGDSTDTQYF
>.|TRBV6-5|TRBJ2-3|.
TGTGCCAGCAGTCGGTGGGATACGCAGTATTTT
CASSRWDTQYF
>.|TRBV7-9|TRBJ2-5|.
TGTGCCAGCAGCTCCCCCGGCGGACAGTCCCTCGGGGAGACCCAGTACTTC
CASSSPGGQSLGETQYF
>.|TRBV7-8|TRBJ1-1|.
TGTGCCAGCAGCTTAACAGGTTTCGAAGCTTTCTTT
CASSLTGFEAFF
>.|TRBV5-6|TRBJ2-7|.
TGTGCCAGCAGCTTGGACGGCTACGAGCAGTACTTC
CASSLDGYEQYF
>TRBD1|TRBV6-1|TRBJ2-7|once
TGTGCCAGCAGTGAAGAGAATCTTAAGACAGGGATGTTCTACGAGCAGTACTTC
CASSEENLKTGMFYEQYF
>.|TRBV9|TRBJ2-2|.
TGTGCCAGCAGCCCCCTCGATTCGGTCACCGGGGAGCTGTTTTTT
CASSPLDSVTGELFF
>TRBD1|TRBV15|TRBJ2-6|.
TGTGCCACCAGCAGGACAGGGGGCTCTGGGGCCAACGTCCTGACTTTC
CATSRTGGSGANVLTF
>.|TRBV7-9|TRBJ1-3|.
TGTGCCAGCAGCCGCAGGACAGTCTCTGGAAACACCATATATTTT
CASSRRTVSGNTIYF
>.|TRBV27|TRBJ1-3|.
TGTGCCAGCAGCCCTGGGACATCGGGAAACACCATATATTTT
CASSPGTSGNTIYF
>TRBD1|TRBV14|TRBJ1-2|.
TGTGCCAGCAGCCAAGACTGGACAGGGCTCTATGGCTACACCTTC
CASSQDWTGLYGYTF
>TRBD1|TRBV5-4|TRBJ1-1|.
TGTGCCAGCAGCTTGAGGGACAGGGGGCGTTGGACTGAAGCTTTCTTT
CASSLRDRGRWTEAFF
>.|TRBV13|TRBJ1-2|.
TGTGCCAGCAGCTTAGGCTGGCAGGATGGCTACACCTTC
CASSLGWQDGYTF
>TRBD1|TRBV15|TRBJ1-4|.
TGTGCCACCACCACCGGGACAGGGGGCAACTTAGAAAAACTGTTTTTT
CATTTGTGGNLEKLFF
>.|TRBV27|TRBJ2-7|.
TGTGCCAGCAGCAAACGCGCGGCTTCCTACGAGCAGTACTTC
CASSKRAASYEQYF
>.|TRBV18|TRBJ1-5|.
TGTGCCAGCTCACGAATGGGAATCGAAAGGGGCAGGGTCAATCAGCCCCAGCATTTT
CASSRMGIERGRVNQPQHF
>TRBD2|TRBV7-9|TRBJ2-7|once
TGTGCCAGCAGCTCTCTGACTAGCGGGAGGGCCTACGAGCAGTACTTC
CASSSLTSGRAYEQYF
>.|TRBV5-1|TRBJ1-4|once
TGCGCCAGCAGCTTGAGATTTGACAGCCAAAATGAAAAACTGTTTTTT
CASSLRFDSQNEKLFF
>TRBD2|TRBV29-1|TRBJ2-7|.
TGCAGCGTTGTTTTTAGCGGGAGCTCCTACGAGCAGTACTTC
CSVVFSGSSYEQYF
>TRBD1|TRBV29-1|TRBJ1-1|few
TGCAGCGCCGAAGACAGGGGGGAGACTGAAGCTTTCTTT
CSAEDRGETEAFF
>.|TRBV7-9|TRBJ1-1|.
TGTGCCAGCAGCTCGGGACAGAACACTGAAGCTTTCTTT
CASSSGQNTEAFF
>.|TRBV27|TRBJ2-7|.
TGTGCCAGCAGTTTGGGAAGAGGAGGCTACGAGCAGTACTTC
CASSLGRGGYEQYF
>TRBD2|TRBV7-8|TRBJ2-1|.
TGTGCCAGCAGCTCCGGGACTAGCGGGTACAATGAGCAGTTCTTC
CASSSGTSGYNEQFF
>TRBD1|TRBV19|TRBJ2-1|.
TGTGCCAGTAGTATCGGGACAGGCCCCGAGCAGTTCTTC
CASSIGTGPEQFF
>TRBD1|TRBV19|TRBJ1-1|once
TGTGCCAGTAGTCCGGGGGGGAGGGGGCTCGCTGAAGCTTTCTTT
CASSPGGRGLAEAFF
>TRBD1|TRBV28|TRBJ1-1|.
TGTGCCAGCGGCTACAGGGGGCCTACTGAAGCTTTCTTT
CASGYRGPTEAFF
>.|TRBV27|TRBJ2-5|.
TGTGCCAGCAGGGGCTATAACCCCCAAGAGACCCAGTACTTC
CASRGYNPQETQYF
>TRBD1|TRBV7-9|TRBJ2-3|.
TGTGCCAGCAGCGAGCTGGACAGGGTTTCTACAGATACGCAGTATTTT
CASSELDRVSTDTQYF
>TRBD2|TRBV5-1|TRBJ2-7|.
TGCGCCAGCAGCTTAGGGACTAGCGGGAGTCAATACTTC
CASSLGTSGSQYF
>.|TRBV7-9|TRBJ2-3|.
TGTGCCAGCAGCGGCGCCAGGGGCCGCAACATAGATACGCAGTATTTT
CASSGARGRNIDTQYF